The 8 T cell receptor beta chains in this list originate from one sample, sequenced in a study of metastatic and nonmetastatic thyroid tumors. TCRdb re-called clones via MiXCR from the PCR reads. The sample includes about 92,000 clones, 15% of them seen just once. Ahead of thyroid surgery, no patient had received treatment of any kind. The specimen sequenced was blood. The receptors were sampled from a female donor with papillary thyroid cancer or a benign thyroid nodule (not recorded which). Some clones in this sample may be carry-over from other donors' samples.

This clone was counted many times. This chain uses TRBV28 with TRBJ1-1; D unresolved. In germline, CDR1 is MDHEN, CDR2 SYDVKM. Trimming took off 2 bases at V and 4 bases at J, with 14 bases between the two ends. The CDR3 contains 15 residues. CDR3 in amino acids: CASSLGSTMGTEAFF. The CDR3 DNA reads as TGTGCCAGCAGTTTAGGGTCCACTATGGGCACTGAAGCTTTCTTT.

This clone was seen a few times. A much bigger clone sits one base away, suggesting this may be a read error. V usage is TRBV28 and J usage is TRBJ2-1, with D perhaps TRBD2 (6 bases). The germline V gene has CDR1 MDHEN and CDR2 SYDVKM. This CDR3 has 15 amino acids. This chain's CDR3 is CASSFGGEGYNEKFF. The CDR3 DNA reads as TGTGCCAGCAGTTTCGGGGGAGAGGGCTACAATGAGAAGTTCTTC.

This clone was observed at least ten times. A much larger clone sits a single nucleotide away, making a read error possible. This chain connects TRBV6-4 to TRBJ1-5; 7 bases agree with TRBD1. This CDR3 region has 13 residues. Per the germline V gene, CDR1 is MRHNA and CDR2 is SNTAGT. Germline trimming cut 5 bases from V and 5 bases from J; bases unmatched to any gene: 3. The CDR3, as DNA: TGTGCCAGCAGTAGACAGGGTGATCAGCCCCAGCATTTT. It specifies CASSRQGDQPQHF.

Comments on this clone: Since a much larger clone is just one base distant, this may be a read error. At the DNA level, this CDR3 is encoded by other sequences in the same sample as well. The chain uses TRBV11-2 and TRBJ2-3, with no clear D. Germline CDR1 and CDR2: SGHAT and FQNNGV. Trimming removed 2 bases from V and 2 bases from J, with 5 bases in between. There are 13 residues in the CDR3. In DNA form, the CDR3 reads TGTGCCAGCAGCTTACCAAACACAGATACGCAGTATTTT. Amino acids: CASSLPNTDTQYF.

As to this clone: A junction boundary mismatches the germline segment, possibly from a read error. The chain joins TRBV4-1 to TRBJ2-5; D unresolved. The CDR3 sequence is 14 residues long. The germline V gene encodes CDR1 MGHRA and CDR2 YSYEKL. The CDR3 bases are TGCGCCAACAGCCGAGTCGGGTTGGAGGAGACCCAGTACTTC. This translates into CANSRVGLEETQYF.

This clone was picked up many times. Other DNA variants within this sample encode the same CDR3. The gene calls are TRBV18 and TRBJ2-5; D gene unclear. The germline V and J ends were trimmed by 3 bases and 4 bases, with 3 bases remaining between them. Germline CDR1 KGHSH, CDR2 LQKENI. This CDR3 spans 11 amino acids. The CDR3 coding sequence is TGTGCCAGCTCACCGGCAGAGACCCAGTACTTC. Its translation: CASSPAETQYF.

In this sample, this clone turned up many times. The V call is TRBV18, the J call TRBJ1-2; TRBD1 agrees at 7 bases. V trimming: 6 bases; J trimming: 8 bases; junction bases outside the gene matches: 9. Looked up from germline, CDR1 is KGHSH and CDR2 is LQKENI. CDR3 length equals 13 residues. The chain's CDR3 is CASSPDRAEGYTF. CDR3 bases: TGTGCCAGCTCCCCCGACAGGGCGGAAGGCTACACCTTC.

Concerning this clone itself: A read error is possible here, since a much larger clone lies one base away. The chain uses TRBV4-2 and TRBJ1-1; possible D gene TRBD1, 5 bases. This CDR3 has 14 amino acids. Looked up from germline, CDR1 is LGHNA and CDR2 is YNFKEQ. This chain's CDR3 is CASSQDLAGGEDFF. As DNA, the CDR3 is TGTGCCAGCAGCCAAGATCTAGCGGGGGGTGAAGATTTCTTT.